This TCR beta chain was sequenced during a study of metastatic and nonmetastatic thyroid tumors. Study overall: The authors compared repertoires across blood and tumor or nodule tissue from malignant and benign thyroid patients.

The study, taken as a whole, reports: Malignant thyroid tumors reportedly exceeded benign nodules significantly in TCR beta diversity, with the difference appearing in blood and tumor.

The CDR3 sequence is 15 residues long. Trimming shortened V by 0 bases and J by 6 bases, and 13 bases separated the two germline ends. Germline V gives CDR1 SGHRS, CDR2 YFSETQ. No treatment of any kind had been given to any patient before thyroid surgery. Original handling: Clinicopathological groups supplied CDR3 differences that were used to build a distant-metastasis classifier for papillary thyroid cancer. TCRdb reanalyzed the PCR reads via MiXCR. The V and J calls shown here were made by TCRdb, not taken from the authors' results. In the table there are 20,000 to 30,000 clones, about a quarter of which are singletons. About this clone: Its target is not known.

Sequenced material: blood. The sequence came from a female donor with papillary thyroid cancer or a benign thyroid nodule (not recorded which). Some clones in this sample may be carry-over from other donors' samples. The rearrangement joins TRBV5-1 to TRBJ1-5, with TRBD1 as a possible D gene (6 bases). The CDR3 here is CASSLGLGAGQPQHF. In DNA, the CDR3 is TGCGCCAGCAGCTTGGGGTTGGGGGCGGGTCAGCCCCAGCATTTT.